Ten or more counts support the clone carrying this TCR beta chain. Its matching antigen is unknown. This record belongs to a study of T cells in Graves' hyperthyroidism and ophthalmopathy. Trimming removed 4 bases from V and 3 bases from J; junction bases left unmatched: 3. The CDR3 covers 14 residues. Germline V CDR1 and CDR2: SGHRS, YFSETQ. Study-wide findings and caveats: By a 13 V-J model, ophthalmopathy was set apart from stable hyperthyroidism.

RNA transcripts gave rise to amplified TCR beta CDR3 regions. HTBI primers were the set used in a first-round RT-PCR of the TCR CDR3. TCRdb analysed the multiplex PCR reads with MiXCR anew, one entry per CDR3 protein. This table holds a few hundred thousand distinct CDR3 sequences, roughly 15% found once. This TCR derives from a woman between 50 and 59 years old with Graves' hyperthyroidism that later progressed to Graves' ophthalmopathy. The chain links TRBV5-1 to TRBJ1-2, with 10 positions matching TRBD1. Specimen: blood. CDR3 amino acids: CASSPGTGDYGYTF. CDR3 nucleotides: TGCGCCAGCAGCCCTGGGACAGGGGACTATGGCTACACCTTC.